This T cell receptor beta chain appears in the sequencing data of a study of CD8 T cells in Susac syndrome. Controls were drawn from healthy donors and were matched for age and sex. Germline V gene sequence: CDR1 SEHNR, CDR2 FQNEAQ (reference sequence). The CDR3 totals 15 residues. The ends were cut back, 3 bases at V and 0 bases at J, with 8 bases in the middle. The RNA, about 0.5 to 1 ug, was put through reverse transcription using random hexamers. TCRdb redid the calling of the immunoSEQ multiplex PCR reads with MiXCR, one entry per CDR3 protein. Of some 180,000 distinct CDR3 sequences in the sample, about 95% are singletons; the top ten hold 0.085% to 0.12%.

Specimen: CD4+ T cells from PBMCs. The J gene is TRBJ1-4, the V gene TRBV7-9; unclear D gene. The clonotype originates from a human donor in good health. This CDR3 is CASSFSGPTNEKLFF. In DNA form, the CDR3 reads TGTGCCAGCAGCTTCTCCGGACCAACTAATGAAAAACTGTTTTTT.